A few counts support the clone carrying this T cell receptor beta chain. The antigen is unknown. The J segment lost 9 bases and the V segment lost 1 base, leaving 15 bases of the junction unmatched. This CDR3 region has 18 residues. The germline V gene encodes CDR1 SGHDT and CDR2 YYEEEE. The data belong to a study of graft-versus-host responses after intestinal transplantation. In the study overall: Anti-thymocyte globulin induction, then tacrolimus and steroids for about 3 years, went to all recipients.

Whole-study results and caveats: Within allografts, high graft-versus-host to host-versus-graft clonal ratios were seen among patients with graft-donor T cell macrochimerism. Some GvH clones appeared in ileal mucosa or blood before recipient bone marrow.

Repertoires were generated with immunoSEQ multiplex PCR, while TCRdb's copy carries only in-frame clones and drops some. This sample has about 99,000 clones, with about 88% found just once. This rearrangement joins TRBV5-6 to TRBJ2-1, with TRBD1 matching 11 bases. The sequence was collected from a human donor who received an intestinal transplant. Sequences were derived from unstimulated CD4+ T cells sorted from spleen or lymph node cells, sampled before intestinal transplant. CDR3 in DNA: TGTGCCAGCAGCTTGATGAGACGAATCGGGACAGGGGGAGGTGAGCAGTTCTTC. Residues: CASSLMRRIGTGGGEQFF.